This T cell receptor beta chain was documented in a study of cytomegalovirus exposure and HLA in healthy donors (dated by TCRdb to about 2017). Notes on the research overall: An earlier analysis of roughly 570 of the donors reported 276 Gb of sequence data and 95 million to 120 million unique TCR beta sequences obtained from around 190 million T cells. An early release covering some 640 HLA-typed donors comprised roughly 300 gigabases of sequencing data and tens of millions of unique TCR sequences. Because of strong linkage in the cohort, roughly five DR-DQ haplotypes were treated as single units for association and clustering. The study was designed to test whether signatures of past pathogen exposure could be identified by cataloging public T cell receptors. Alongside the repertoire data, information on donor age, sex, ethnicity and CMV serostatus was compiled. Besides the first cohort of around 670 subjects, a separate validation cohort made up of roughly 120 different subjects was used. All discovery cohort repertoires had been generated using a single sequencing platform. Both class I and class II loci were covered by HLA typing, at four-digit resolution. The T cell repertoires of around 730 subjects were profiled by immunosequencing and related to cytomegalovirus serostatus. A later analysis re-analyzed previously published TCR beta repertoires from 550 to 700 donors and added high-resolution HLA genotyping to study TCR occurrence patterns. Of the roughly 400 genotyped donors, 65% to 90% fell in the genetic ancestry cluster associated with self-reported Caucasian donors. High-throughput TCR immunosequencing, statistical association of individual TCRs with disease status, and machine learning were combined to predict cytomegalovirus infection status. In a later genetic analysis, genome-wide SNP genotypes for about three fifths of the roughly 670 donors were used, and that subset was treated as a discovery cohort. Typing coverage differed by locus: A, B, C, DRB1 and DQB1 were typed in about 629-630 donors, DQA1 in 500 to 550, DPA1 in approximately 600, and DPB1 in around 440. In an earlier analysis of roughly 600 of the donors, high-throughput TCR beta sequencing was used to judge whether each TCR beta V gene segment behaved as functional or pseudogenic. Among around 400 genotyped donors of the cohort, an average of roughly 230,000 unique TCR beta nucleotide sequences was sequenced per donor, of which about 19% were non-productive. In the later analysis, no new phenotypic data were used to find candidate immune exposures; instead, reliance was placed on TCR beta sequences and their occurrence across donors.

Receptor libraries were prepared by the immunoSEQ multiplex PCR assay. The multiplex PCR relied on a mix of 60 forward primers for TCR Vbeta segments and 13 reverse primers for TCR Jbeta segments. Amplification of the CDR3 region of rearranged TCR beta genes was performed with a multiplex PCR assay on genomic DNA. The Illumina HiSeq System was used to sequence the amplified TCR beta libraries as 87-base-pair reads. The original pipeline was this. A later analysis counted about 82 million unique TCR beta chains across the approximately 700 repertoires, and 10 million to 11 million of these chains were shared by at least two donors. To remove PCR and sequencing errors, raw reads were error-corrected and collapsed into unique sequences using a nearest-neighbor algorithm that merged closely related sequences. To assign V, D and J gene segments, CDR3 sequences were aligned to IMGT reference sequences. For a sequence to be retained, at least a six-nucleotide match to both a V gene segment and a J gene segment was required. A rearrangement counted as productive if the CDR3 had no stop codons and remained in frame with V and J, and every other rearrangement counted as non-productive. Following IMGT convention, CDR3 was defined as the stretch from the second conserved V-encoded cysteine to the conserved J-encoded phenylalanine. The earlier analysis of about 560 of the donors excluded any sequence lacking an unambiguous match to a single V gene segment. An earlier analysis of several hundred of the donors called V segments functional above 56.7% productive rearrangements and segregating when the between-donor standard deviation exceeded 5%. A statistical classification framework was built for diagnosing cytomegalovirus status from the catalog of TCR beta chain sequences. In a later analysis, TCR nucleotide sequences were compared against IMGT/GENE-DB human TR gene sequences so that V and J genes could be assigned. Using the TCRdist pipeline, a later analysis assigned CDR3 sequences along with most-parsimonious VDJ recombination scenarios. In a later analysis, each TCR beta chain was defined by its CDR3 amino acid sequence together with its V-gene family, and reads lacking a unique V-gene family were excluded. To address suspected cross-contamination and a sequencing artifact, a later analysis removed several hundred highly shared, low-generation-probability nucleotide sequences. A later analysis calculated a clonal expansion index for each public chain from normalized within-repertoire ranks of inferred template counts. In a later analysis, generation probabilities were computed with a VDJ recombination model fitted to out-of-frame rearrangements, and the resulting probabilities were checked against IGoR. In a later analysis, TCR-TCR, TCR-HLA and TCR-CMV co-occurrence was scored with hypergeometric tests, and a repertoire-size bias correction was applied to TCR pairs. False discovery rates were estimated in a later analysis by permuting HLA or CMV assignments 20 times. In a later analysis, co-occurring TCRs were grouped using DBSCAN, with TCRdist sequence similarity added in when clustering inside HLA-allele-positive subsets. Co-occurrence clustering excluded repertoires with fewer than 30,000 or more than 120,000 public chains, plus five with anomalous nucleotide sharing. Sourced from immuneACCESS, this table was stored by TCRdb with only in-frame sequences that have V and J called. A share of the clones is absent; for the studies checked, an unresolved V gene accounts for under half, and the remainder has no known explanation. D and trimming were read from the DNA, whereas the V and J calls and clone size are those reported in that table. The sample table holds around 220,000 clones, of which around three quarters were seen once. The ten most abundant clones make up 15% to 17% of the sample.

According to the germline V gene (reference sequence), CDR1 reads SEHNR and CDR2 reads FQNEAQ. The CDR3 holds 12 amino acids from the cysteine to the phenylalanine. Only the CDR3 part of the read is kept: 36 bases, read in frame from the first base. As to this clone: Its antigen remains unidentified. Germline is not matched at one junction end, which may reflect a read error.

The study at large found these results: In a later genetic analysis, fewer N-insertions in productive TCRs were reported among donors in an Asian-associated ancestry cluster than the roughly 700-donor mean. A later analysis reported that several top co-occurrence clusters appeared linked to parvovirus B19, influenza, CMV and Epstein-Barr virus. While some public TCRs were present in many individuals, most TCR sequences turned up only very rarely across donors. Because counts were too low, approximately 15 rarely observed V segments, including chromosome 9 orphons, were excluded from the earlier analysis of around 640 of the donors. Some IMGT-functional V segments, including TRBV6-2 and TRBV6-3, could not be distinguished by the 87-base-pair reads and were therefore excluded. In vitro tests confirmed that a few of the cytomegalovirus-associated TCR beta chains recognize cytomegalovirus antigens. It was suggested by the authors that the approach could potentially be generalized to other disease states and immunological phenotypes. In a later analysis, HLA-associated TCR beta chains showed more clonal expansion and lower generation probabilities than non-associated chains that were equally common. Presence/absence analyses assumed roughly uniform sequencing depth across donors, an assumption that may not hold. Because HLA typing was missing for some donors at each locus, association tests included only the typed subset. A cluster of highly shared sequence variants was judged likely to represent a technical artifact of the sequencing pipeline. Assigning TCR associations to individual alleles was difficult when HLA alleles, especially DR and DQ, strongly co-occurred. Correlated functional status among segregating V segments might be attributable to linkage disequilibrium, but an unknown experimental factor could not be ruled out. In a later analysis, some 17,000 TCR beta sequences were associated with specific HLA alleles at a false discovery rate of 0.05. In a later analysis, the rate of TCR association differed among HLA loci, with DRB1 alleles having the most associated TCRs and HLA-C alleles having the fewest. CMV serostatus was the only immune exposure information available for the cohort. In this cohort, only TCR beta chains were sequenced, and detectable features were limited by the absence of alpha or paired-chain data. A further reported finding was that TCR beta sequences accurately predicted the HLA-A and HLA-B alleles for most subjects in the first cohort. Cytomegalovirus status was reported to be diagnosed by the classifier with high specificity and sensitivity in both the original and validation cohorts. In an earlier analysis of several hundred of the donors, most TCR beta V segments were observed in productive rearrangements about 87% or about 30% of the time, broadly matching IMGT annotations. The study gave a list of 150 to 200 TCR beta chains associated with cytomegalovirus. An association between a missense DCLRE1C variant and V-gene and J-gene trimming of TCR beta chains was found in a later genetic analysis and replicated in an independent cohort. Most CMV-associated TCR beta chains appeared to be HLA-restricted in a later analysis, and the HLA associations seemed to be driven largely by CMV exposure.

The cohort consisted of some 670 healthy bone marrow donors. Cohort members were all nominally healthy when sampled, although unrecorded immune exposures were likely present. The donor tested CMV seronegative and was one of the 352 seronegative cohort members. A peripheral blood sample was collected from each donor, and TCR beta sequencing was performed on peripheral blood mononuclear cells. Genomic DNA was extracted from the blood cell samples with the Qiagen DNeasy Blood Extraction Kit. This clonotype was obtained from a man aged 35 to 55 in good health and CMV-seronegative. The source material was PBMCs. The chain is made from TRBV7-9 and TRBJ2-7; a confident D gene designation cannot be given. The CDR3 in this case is CSSSLESLRQYF. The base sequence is TGTTCCAGCAGCTTAGAGTCGTTGCGGCAGTACTTC.